Listed here is a single T cell receptor (beta chain). What it recognizes is unknown. Only in-frame clones appear in the TCRdb table, and some are missing; sequencing was by immunoSEQ multiplex PCR. The repertoire holds roughly 32,000 clones, 85% to 95% seen once, with around 2.5% in the top ten. The data were taken from a study of PD-1 blockade in classical Hodgkin lymphoma. Study-level findings and limits: Newly diagnosed patients were reported to exhibit reduced baseline TCR diversity relative to healthy donors. Undefined causes, possibly disease activity or prior therapy, underlie the repertoire differences.

Time point indicated: newly diagnosed, previously untreated cHL patient sample. Untreated, newly diagnosed classical Hodgkin lymphoma PBMCs served for comparison. Material: peripheral blood mononuclear cells (PBMCs). The clonotype comes from a human donor with classical Hodgkin lymphoma.

The DNA of the CDR3 is TGTGCCAGCAGCCGGGTCGACAGGGGTCATGGCTACACCTTC. Its protein is CASSRVDRGHGYTF. This rearrangement joins TRBV14 to TRBJ1-2; 8 bases are a match to TRBD1. The V gene's germline CDR1 is SGHDN and CDR2 FVKESK. The ends lost 4 bases at V and 6 bases at J; junction bases unmatched: 7. The CDR3 spans 14 residues. Drawing the rest from reference TRBV14 and TRBJ1-2, the complete variable domain is EAGVTQFPSHSVIEKGQTVTLRCDPISGHDNLYWYRRVMGKEIKFLLHFVKESKQDESGMPNNRFLAERTGGTYSTLKVQPAELEDSGVYFCASSRVDRGHGYTFGSGTRLTVV.